What follows is one T cell receptor (beta chain) and its context. Its target is not known. The data were obtained in a study of blood T cells in healthy people across ages. Germline V CDR1 and CDR2: SQVTM, ANQGSEA. This CDR3 has 13 amino acids. V lost 4 bases and J lost 5, with 12 bases in between. The authors ran a second PCR of roughly 6 to 12 cycles using a sample-barcoded 5' primer and a J-beta primer mix. TCRdb analysed the 5' RACE reads with MiXCR anew, one entry per CDR3 protein. The sample holds about 1.7 million distinct CDR3 sequences; under 30% are singletons and the top ten take roughly 8%. General study results and limits: Investigators viewed diversity estimates from one million T cells as underestimates, the study reported.

The chain has TRBV29-1 and TRBJ2-1, with D perhaps TRBD2 (6 bases). The TCR sequence derives from a woman in her thirties in good health. Source material: blood. CDR3 nucleotide sequence: TGCAGCGTTGGGGCAGGCGGGGACAATGAGCAGTTCTTC. Protein sequence: CSVGAGGDNEQFF.